The 26 T cell receptor beta chains below all came from one sample that was sequenced in a study of cytomegalovirus exposure and HLA in healthy donors. This PCR relied on a set of 60 Vbeta primers and 13 Jbeta primers. TCRdb's table, derived via immunoSEQ multiplex PCR, lists solely in-frame clones and lacks some. The sample records 150,000 to 250,000 clones, 85% being singletons. The source material was PBMCs. These receptors were collected from a woman aged 45 to 65 in good health and CMV-seronegative.

The chain links TRBV6-1 to TRBJ2-1, with D possibly TRBD2 on 6 matching bases. Per the germline V gene, CDR1 is MNHNS and CDR2 is SASEGT. V was clipped by 6 bases and J by 3 bases, with 15 bases between them. There are 15 residues in the CDR3. The CDR3 region is CASRGERVRYNEQFF. The CDR3 DNA is TGTGCCAGCAGGGGGGAGCGGGTTCGCTACAATGAGCAGTTCTTC.

J is TRBJ1-1 and V is TRBV5-6; D is possibly TRBD1 (5 bases). V gave up 2 bases and J gave up 6 bases, with 14 bases separating them. CDR3 length: 14 amino acids. Germline CDR1 reads SGHDT; CDR2 reads YYEEEE. CDR3 residues: CASSLASGASEAFF. In DNA, the CDR3 is TGTGCCAGCAGCTTAGCCAGCGGGGCCTCTGAAGCTTTCTTT.

The J gene is TRBJ2-1, the V gene TRBV23-1; 9 positions agree with TRBD2. TRBV23-1 is assigned to the ORF class and has an uncertain function. The CDR3 sequence is 15 residues long. With 10 bases clipped from V and 8 bases from J, the junction kept 15 bases outside the gene matches. The CDR3 coding sequence is TGCGCCACCCACCGGGCGGGAGGGCAGAGGGATGAGCAGTTCTTC. Translated, it gives CATHRAGGQRDEQFF.

Notes on this clone: Relative to the germline gene, one junction end is altered; a read error may explain this. The chain recombines TRBV11-2 with TRBJ2-1, with 9 positions matching TRBD2. The CDR3 length is 15 residues. Germline V gene lookup returns CDR1 SGHAT and CDR2 FQNNGV. CDR3 sequence: CASSPRTSVGNEQFF. The CDR3 DNA sequence: TGTGCCAGCAGCCCCAGGACTAGCGTAGGCAATGAGCAATTCTTC. The full variable domain, rest sourced from reference TRBV11-2 and TRBJ2-1, is EAGVAQSPRYKIIEKRQSVAFWCNPISGHATLYWYQQILGQGPKLLIQFQNNGVVDDSQLPKDRFSAERLKGVDSTLKIQPAKLEDSAVYLCASSPRTSVGNEQFFGPGTRLTVL.

V usage is TRBV20-1 and J usage is TRBJ1-2, with D hard to call. Germline lookup yields CDR1 DFQATT and CDR2 SNEGSKA (reference sequence). The V end was cut by 4 bases, the J end by 4 bases, with 7 bases between. CDR3 length: 11 residues. The chain's CDR3 is CSANSLYGYTF. CDR3 coding DNA: TGCAGTGCTAACAGCCTCTATGGCTACACCTTC.

Turning to this clone: Additional DNA sequences in this sample encode the identical CDR3. The V gene is TRBV28, the J gene TRBJ1-1; no definite D call. The CDR3 runs 12 residues. CDR1 MDHEN and CDR2 SYDVKM come from the germline V gene. The V and J ends lost 3 bases and 4 bases respectively, with 6 bases between them. CDR3 in DNA: TGTGCCAGCAGTTTGCGAGGCACTGAAGCTTTCTTT. Translation gives CASSLRGTEAFF.

Notes on this clone: In the same sample, other DNA sequences code for this CDR3. The chain links TRBV28 to TRBJ1-5; D is possibly TRBD1 (5 bases). CDR1 MDHEN and CDR2 SYDVKM come from the germline V gene. V lost 3 bases to trimming and J lost 3 bases, with 12 bases between them. The CDR3 spans 15 residues. CDR3 residues: CASSFSGGDNQPQHF. The CDR3 DNA follows: TGTGCCAGCAGTTTTTCGGGAGGGGACAATCAGCCCCAGCATTTT.

This chain links TRBV19 with TRBJ2-1; 10 bases align to TRBD1. The V gene's germline CDR1 is LNHDA and CDR2 SQIVND (reference sequence). V shed 3 bases and J 10 bases; nucleotides not matched to a gene: 3. The CDR3 loop spans 13 amino acids. The CDR3 sequence is CASSMTGGAEQFF. CDR3 in DNA: TGTGCCAGTAGTATGACAGGGGGCGCAGAGCAGTTCTTC. Complete variable domain (other parts from reference TRBV19 and TRBJ2-1): DGGITQSPKYLFRKEGQNVTLSCEQNLNHDAMYWYRQDPGQGLRLIYYSQIVNDFQKGDIAEGYSVSREKKESFPLTVTSAQKNPTAFYLCASSMTGGAEQFFGPGTRLTVL.

The chain combines TRBV28 with TRBJ2-1, with 7 bases lining up with TRBD2. Germline CDR1 and CDR2: MDHEN and SYDVKM. The V and J ends lost 6 bases and 0 bases, in that order; junction bases with no gene match: 8. The CDR3 consists of 16 residues. CDR3 DNA: TGTGCCAGCAGCTCAATAGCGGGTAGCTCCTACAATGAGCAGTTCTTC. As protein: CASSSIAGSSYNEQFF. Combining the CDR3 with reference TRBV28 and TRBJ2-1 gives the whole variable domain DVKVTQSSRYLVKRTGEKVFLECVQDMDHENMFWYRQDPGLGLRLIYFSYDVKMKEKGDIPEGYSVSREKKERFSLILESASTNQTSMYLCASSSIAGSSYNEQFFGPGTRLTVL.

The chain combines TRBV29-1 with TRBJ2-7, with a possible D match to TRBD2 (5 bases). The germline gives CDR1 SQVTM, CDR2 ANQGSEA. V shed 6 bases and J shed 2 bases, with 8 bases lying between them. The CDR3 runs 11 residues. CDR3: CSVPGAYEQYF. Here the CDR3 DNA reads TGCAGCGTCCCCGGGGCCTACGAGCAGTACTTC.

This sequence joins TRBV19 and TRBJ1-5, with a weak D call TRBD1 (5 bases). CDR1 and CDR2 (germline): LNHDA, SQIVND (reference sequence). The CDR3 spans 16 residues. The V end lost 1 base, the J end lost 6 bases, and 16 bases lay between the germline ends. The CDR3 region is CASSIGDPGSRQPQHF. CDR3 coding DNA: TGTGCCAGTAGTATAGGCGACCCAGGGTCGCGTCAGCCCCAGCATTTT.

The rearrangement links TRBV4-3 to TRBJ2-2, with D perhaps matching TRBD2 (5 bases). V dropped 1 base and J dropped 6 bases, with 9 bases sitting between them. CDR1 is LGHNA and CDR2 is YSLEER in the germline V gene. The CDR3 runs to 14 residues. The CDR3 loop reads CASSQAGFAGELFF. CDR3 in DNA: TGCGCCAGCAGCCAAGCGGGGTTCGCCGGGGAGCTGTTTTTT.

J is TRBJ2-7 and V is TRBV10-3; a possible D gene is TRBD1 (5 bases). This CDR3 is 15 amino acids long. Germline CDR1 ENHRY, CDR2 SYGVKD. V was shortened by 4 bases and J by 5 bases, with 18 bases between the two germline ends. The CDR3 loop reads CAISANRQSTDEQYF. The CDR3 DNA reads as TGTGCCATCAGTGCAAACAGGCAGTCCACGGACGAGCAGTACTTC.

This clone was seen more than once but under ten times. This sequence joins TRBV20-1 and TRBJ2-1; no clear D. The V gene lost 6 bases and the J gene lost 4 bases, with 7 bases spanning the gap. This CDR3 spans 11 amino acids. Germline CDR1 and CDR2: DFQATT and SNEGSKA (reference sequence). DNA for the CDR3: TGCAGTGCGCAGGATTACAATGAGCAGTTCTTC. Encoded protein: CSAQDYNEQFF.

The chain employs TRBV18 and TRBJ2-1, with D perhaps matching TRBD2 (6 bases). Trimming took 5 bases from V and 6 from J, leaving 20 bases between them. Germline assignment: CDR1 KGHSH and CDR2 LQKENI. There are 16 residues in the CDR3. CDR3 DNA: TGTGCCAGCTCATCTGTCGGGGGTCTTACTAGCAATGAGCAGTTCTTC. Translated: CASSSVGGLTSNEQFF.

The J gene is TRBJ1-5, the V gene TRBV27; a possible D gene is TRBD1 (5 bases). Trimming shortened V by 3 bases and J by 0 bases, and 9 bases separated the two germline ends. CDR3 length equals 15 residues. Per germline, CDR1 MNHEY and CDR2 SMNVEV (reference sequence). Written as DNA, the CDR3 is TGTGCCAGCAGTTTTCAGGGATATAGCAATCAGCCCCAGCATTTT. Translating gives CASSFQGYSNQPQHF.

The table lists this clone with a few counts. The V and J genes are TRBV5-4 and TRBJ2-2, with TRBD2 identical over 9 bases. Germline trimming cut 4 bases from V and 4 bases from J; bases unmatched to any gene: 8. Germline-derived CDR1 and CDR2 are SGHNT and YYREEE (reference sequence). The CDR3 has 16 amino acids. This CDR3 is CASSPRLAAFTGELFF. The DNA of the CDR3 is TGTGCCAGCAGCCCAAGACTAGCGGCCTTCACCGGGGAGCTGTTTTTT.

Remarks on this clone: The junction does not match germline at one end; this may be a read error. The chain has TRBV13 and TRBJ2-7; 8 bases are a match to TRBD2. The germline V gene has CDR1 PRHDT and CDR2 FYEKMQ (reference sequence). The CDR3 spans 15 residues. In nucleotides, the CDR3 is TGTGCCGGCAGCTCGGGGCCGGGAGGGAACCACGAGCAGTACTTC. Translated: CAGSSGPGGNHEQYF. Full variable domain (missing parts from reference TRBV13 and TRBJ2-7): AAGVIQSPRHLIKEKRETATLKCYPIPRHDTVYWYQQGPGQDPQFLISFYEKMQSDKGSIPDRFSAQQFSDYHSELNMSSLELGDSALYFCAGSSGPGGNHEQYFGPGTRLTVT.

The chain has TRBV30 and TRBJ1-4; TRBD1 matches at 8 bases. Germline CDR1 GTSNPN, CDR2 SVGIG (reference sequence). There are 16 residues in the CDR3. Germline trimming cut 3 bases from V and 5 bases from J; bases unmatched to any gene: 11. CDR3: CAWRSGQGLGNEKLFF. For the CDR3, the DNA is TGTGCCTGGAGGTCCGGACAGGGTCTGGGCAATGAAAAACTGTTTTTT.

CDR3 in DNA: TGTGCCAGCACCCCCACCGGGACAGGGGGCCCCGGGGAGCTGTTTTTT. Its protein product is CASTPTGTGGPGELFF. V usage is TRBV21-1 and J usage is TRBJ2-2; the D call TRBD1 from the table was never checked on the DNA. TRBV21-1 is labeled a pseudogene. The CDR3 is 16 amino acids.

This clone was seen only a few times. CDR3 loop: CASSRGTGGQVEQFF. CDR3 in DNA: TGTGCCAGCAGCCGGGGGACAGGGGGCCAGGTTGAGCAGTTCTTC. V is TRBV5-8 and J is TRBJ2-1; 12 bases fit TRBD1. J was trimmed by 9 bases and V by 4 bases; bases with no gene match: 8. The V gene's germline CDR1 is SGHTS and CDR2 YDEGEE. The CDR3 length is 15 residues.

The chain links TRBV4-3 to TRBJ1-2; unclear D gene. The V gene lost 0 bases and the J gene lost 5 bases, with 7 bases spanning the gap. The CDR3 has 13 amino acids. Germline V gene sequence: CDR1 LGHNA, CDR2 YSLEER. CDR3: CASSQDLEYGYTF. The CDR3 DNA reads as TGCGCCAGCAGCCAAGATCTAGAATATGGCTACACCTTC.

The chain is built from TRBV18 and TRBJ2-2, with 8 bases lining up with TRBD1. This CDR3 is built from 16 residues. Germline CDR1 and CDR2: KGHSH and LQKENI. V lost 3 bases to trimming and J lost 2 bases; unmatched junction nucleotides: 5. The CDR3 coding sequence is TGTGCCAGCTCACCGACAGGGGCCTTAAACACCGGGGAGCTGTTTTTT. The encoded protein is CASSPTGALNTGELFF. Complete variable domain (other parts from reference TRBV18 and TRBJ2-2): NAGVMQNPRHLVRRRGQEARLRCSPMKGHSHVYWYRQLPEEGLKFMVYLQKENIIDESGMPKERFSAEFPKEGPSILRIQQVVRGDSAAYFCASSPTGALNTGELFFGEGSRLTVL.

The chain combines TRBV14 with TRBJ2-7; tentatively, D is TRBD1 (5 bases). The ends were cut back, 0 bases at V and 2 bases at J, with 11 bases in the middle. The CDR3 is made up of 15 amino acids. Germline lookup yields CDR1 SGHDN and CDR2 FVKESK. CDR3 DNA sequence: TGTGCCAGCAGCCAAGAAAACAGGCGCACCTACGAGCAGTACTTC. This codes for CASSQENRRTYEQYF.

The genes are TRBV7-8 and TRBJ1-5; D is uncertain. With 2 bases removed from V and 3 bases from J, the gap between germline ends came to 8 bases. Germline V gene sequence: CDR1 SGHVS, CDR2 FQNEAQ. The CDR3 sequence is 14 residues long. Here the CDR3 DNA reads TGTGCCAGCAGCTTACTCAGTTTCAATCAGCCCCAGCATTTT. It codes for CASSLLSFNQPQHF.

This clone was seen a single time. The chain is built from TRBV10-1 and TRBJ1-1; the D is unclear. The V and J ends lost 3 bases and 7 bases respectively, with 15 bases between them. CDR1 is WNHNN and CDR2 is SYGVQD in the germline V gene (reference sequence). This CDR3 has 14 residues. In nucleotides, the CDR3 is TGCGCCAGCAGTGATGTTGAGACAAAAGTTGAAGCTTTCTTT. Translated: CASSDVETKVEAFF.